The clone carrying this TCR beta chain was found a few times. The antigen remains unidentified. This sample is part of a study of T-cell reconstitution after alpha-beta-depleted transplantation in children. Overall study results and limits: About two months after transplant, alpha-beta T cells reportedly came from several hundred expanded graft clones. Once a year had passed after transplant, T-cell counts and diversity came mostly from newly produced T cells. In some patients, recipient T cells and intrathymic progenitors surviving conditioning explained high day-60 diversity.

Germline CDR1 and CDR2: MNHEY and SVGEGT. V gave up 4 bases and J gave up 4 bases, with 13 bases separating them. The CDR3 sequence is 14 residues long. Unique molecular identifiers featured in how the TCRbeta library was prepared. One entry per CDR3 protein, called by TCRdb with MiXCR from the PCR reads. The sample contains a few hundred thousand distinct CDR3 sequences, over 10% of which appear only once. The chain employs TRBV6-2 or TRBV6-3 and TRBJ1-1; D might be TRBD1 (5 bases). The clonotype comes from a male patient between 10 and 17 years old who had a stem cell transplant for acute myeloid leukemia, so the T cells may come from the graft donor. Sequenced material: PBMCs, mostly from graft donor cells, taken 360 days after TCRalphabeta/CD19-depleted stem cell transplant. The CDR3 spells CASSWTQRGTEAFF. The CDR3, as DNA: TGTGCCAGCAGTTGGACACAGAGGGGCACTGAAGCTTTCTTT.